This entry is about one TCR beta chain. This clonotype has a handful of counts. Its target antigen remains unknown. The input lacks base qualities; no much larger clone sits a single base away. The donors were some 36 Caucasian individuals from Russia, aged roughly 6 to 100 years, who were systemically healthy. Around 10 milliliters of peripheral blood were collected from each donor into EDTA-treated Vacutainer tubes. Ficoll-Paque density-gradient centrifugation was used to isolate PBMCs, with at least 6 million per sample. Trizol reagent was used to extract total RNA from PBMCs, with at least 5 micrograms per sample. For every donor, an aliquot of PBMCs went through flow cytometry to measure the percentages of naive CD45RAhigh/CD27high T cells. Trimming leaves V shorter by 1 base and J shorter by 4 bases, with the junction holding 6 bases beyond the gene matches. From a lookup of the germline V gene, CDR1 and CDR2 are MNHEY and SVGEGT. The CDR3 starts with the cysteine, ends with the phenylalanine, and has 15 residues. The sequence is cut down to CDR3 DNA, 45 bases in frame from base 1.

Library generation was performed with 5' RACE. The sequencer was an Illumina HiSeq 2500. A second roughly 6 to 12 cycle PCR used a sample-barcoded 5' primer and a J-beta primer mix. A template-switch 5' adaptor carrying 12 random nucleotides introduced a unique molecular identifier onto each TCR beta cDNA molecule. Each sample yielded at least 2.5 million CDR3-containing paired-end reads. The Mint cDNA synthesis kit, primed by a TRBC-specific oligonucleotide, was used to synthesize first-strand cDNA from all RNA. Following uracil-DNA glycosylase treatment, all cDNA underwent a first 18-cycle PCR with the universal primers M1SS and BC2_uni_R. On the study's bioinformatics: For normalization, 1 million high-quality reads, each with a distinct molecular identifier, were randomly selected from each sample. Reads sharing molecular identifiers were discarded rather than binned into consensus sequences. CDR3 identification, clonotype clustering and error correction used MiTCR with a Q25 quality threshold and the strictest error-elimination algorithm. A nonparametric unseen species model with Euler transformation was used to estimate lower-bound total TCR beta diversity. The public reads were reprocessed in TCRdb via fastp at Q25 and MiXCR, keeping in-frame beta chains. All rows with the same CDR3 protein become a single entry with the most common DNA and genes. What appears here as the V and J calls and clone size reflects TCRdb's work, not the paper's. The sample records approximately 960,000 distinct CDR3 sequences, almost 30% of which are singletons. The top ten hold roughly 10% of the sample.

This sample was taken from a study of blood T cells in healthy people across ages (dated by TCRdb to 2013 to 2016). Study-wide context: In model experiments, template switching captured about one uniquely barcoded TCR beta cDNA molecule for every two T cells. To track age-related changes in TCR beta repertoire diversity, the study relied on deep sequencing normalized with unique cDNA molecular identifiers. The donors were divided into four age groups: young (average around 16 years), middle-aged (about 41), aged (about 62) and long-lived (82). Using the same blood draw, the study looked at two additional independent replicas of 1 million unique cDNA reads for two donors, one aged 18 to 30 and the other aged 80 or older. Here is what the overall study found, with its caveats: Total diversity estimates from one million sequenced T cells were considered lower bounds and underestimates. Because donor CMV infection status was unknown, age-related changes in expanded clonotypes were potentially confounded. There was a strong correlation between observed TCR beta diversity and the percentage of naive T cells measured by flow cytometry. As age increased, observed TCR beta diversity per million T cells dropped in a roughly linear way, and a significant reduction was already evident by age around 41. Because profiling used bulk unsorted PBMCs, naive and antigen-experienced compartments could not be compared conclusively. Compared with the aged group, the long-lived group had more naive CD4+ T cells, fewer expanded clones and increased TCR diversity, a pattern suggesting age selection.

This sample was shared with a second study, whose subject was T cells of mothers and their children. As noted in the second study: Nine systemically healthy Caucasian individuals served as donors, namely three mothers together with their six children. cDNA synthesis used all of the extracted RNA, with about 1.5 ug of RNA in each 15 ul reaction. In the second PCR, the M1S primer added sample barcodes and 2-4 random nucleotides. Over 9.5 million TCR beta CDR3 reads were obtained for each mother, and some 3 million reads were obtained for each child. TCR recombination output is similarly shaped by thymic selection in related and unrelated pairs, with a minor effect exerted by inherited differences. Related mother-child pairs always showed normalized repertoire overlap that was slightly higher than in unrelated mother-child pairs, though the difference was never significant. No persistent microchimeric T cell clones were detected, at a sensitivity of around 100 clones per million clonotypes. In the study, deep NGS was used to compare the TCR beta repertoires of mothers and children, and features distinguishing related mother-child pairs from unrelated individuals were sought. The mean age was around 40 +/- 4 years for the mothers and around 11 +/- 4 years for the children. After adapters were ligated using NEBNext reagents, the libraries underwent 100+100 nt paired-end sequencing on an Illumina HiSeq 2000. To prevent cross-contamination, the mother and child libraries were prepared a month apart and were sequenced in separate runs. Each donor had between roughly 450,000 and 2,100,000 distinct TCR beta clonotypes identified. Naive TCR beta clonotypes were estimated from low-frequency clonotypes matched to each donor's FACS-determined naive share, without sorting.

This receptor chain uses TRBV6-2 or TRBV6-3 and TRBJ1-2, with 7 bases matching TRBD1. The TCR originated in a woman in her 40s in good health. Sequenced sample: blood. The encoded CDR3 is CASSYLTWDSYGYTF. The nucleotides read TGTGCCAGCAGTTACTTAACATGGGACAGCTATGGCTACACCTTC.